Each of the 4 T cell receptor beta chains below was sequenced from the same sample in a study of blood T cell repertoires in COVID-19. Some clones are missing from TCRdb's copy, which holds only in-frame ones; the method was immunoSEQ multiplex PCR. The sample lists some 180,000 clones; around 80% were seen once. Sequencing used PBMCs or T cells enriched from blood (not recorded which). The receptors shown here come from a woman in her seventies in a cohort exposed to, infected with or recovered from COVID-19 (not recorded which).

The chain has TRBV5-1 and TRBJ2-5; the D gene is possibly TRBD2 (5 bases). Germline assignment: CDR1 SGHRS and CDR2 YFSETQ. Trimming removed 1 base from V and 4 bases from J, with 8 bases in between. CDR3 length equals 13 residues. This CDR3 reads CASSLLGGETQYF. The CDR3 DNA reads as TGCGCCAGCAGCTTGCTAGGAGGAGAGACCCAGTACTTC.

J is TRBJ2-7 and V is TRBV6-5; D is unresolved. Trimming left V 6 bases short and J 8 bases short, with 8 bases between. The CDR3 contains 10 residues. Germline CDR1 reads MNHEY; CDR2 reads SVGAGI. CDR3 sequence: CASREEQQYF. The CDR3 DNA follows: TGTGCCAGCAGAGAGGAGCAGCAGTACTTC.

This clone was seen a few times. The rearrangement joins TRBV5-4 to TRBJ2-1; 8 bases map to TRBD1. The CDR3 consists of 14 residues. With 7 bases clipped from V and 6 bases from J, the junction kept 9 bases outside the gene matches. Per germline, CDR1 SGHNT and CDR2 YYREEE (reference sequence). In nucleotides, the CDR3 is TGTGCCAGCGGAAGGGGACAGGTGGGCAATGAGCAGTTCTTC. Protein: CASGRGQVGNEQFF. Full variable domain (rest looked up from reference TRBV5-4 and TRBJ2-1): ETGVTQSPTHLIKTRGQQVTLRCSSQSGHNTVSWYQQALGQGPQFIFQYYREEENGRGNFPPRFSGLQFPNYSSELNVNALELDDSALYLCASGRGQVGNEQFFGPGTRLTVL.

The chain is built from TRBV4-1 and TRBJ1-2, with TRBD1 matching over 9 bases. The J segment lost 4 bases and the V segment lost 1 base, leaving 7 bases of the junction unmatched. Germline values: CDR1 MGHRA, CDR2 YSYEKL. This CDR3 is built from 16 residues. The CDR3, as DNA: TGCGCCAGCAGCCAAGGACGGGACAGGGCTGGCTATGGCTACACCTTC. Encoded protein: CASSQGRDRAGYGYTF.